These 15 T cell receptor beta chains were all obtained from the same sample, sequenced in a study of identical twins. MiXCR was run by TCRdb on the 5' RACE reads, yielding one entry per CDR3 protein. This table has roughly 240,000 distinct CDR3 sequences, 6% to 8.5% appearing once. The same sample was also used in a study of yellow fever vaccine responses in identical twins.

The sequenced sample was CD8+ T cells sorted from blood. The origin of the receptors is a woman aged 18-35 years in good health.

This clonotype has ten or more counts. The chain has TRBV6-4 and TRBJ2-1; D remains ambiguous. The CDR3 length is 16 residues. V lost 3 bases to trimming and J lost 0 bases, with 12 bases between them. The germline V gene has CDR1 MRHNA and CDR2 SNTAGT. The CDR3 coding sequence is TGTGCCAGCAGTGAAGCAGGCTCTAGCTCCTACAATGAGCAGTTCTTC. As protein: CASSEAGSSSYNEQFF.

This clonotype was detected a few times. This chain links TRBV5-6 with TRBJ1-2; no reliable D call. The V gene's germline CDR1 is SGHDT and CDR2 YYEEEE. V lost 0 bases and J 4 bases, leaving 13 bases between the germline ends. There are 15 residues in the CDR3. CDR3 residues: CASSLDETEVYGYTF. The CDR3 DNA reads as TGTGCCAGCAGCTTGGATGAAACAGAAGTCTATGGCTACACCTTC.

At least ten counts were recorded for this clonotype. The chain has TRBV5-8 and TRBJ2-1; D gene unclear. V lost 1 base and J lost 10, with 9 bases in between. Germline lookup yields CDR1 SGHTS and CDR2 YDEGEE. The CDR3 consists of 12 residues. The CDR3 region has the DNA TGTGCCAGCAGCTTGCCCGTCTTCGAGCAGTTCTTC. The encoded protein is CASSLPVFEQFF.

At least ten counts were recorded for this clonotype. The chain has TRBV12-3 or TRBV12-4 and TRBJ1-5, with D tentatively TRBD1 (5 bases). V was pared by 3 bases and J by 4 bases, with 16 bases between. The CDR3 extends over 16 amino acids. The CDR3 DNA sequence: TGTGCCAGCAGTTTGGCGCAGGGTGGGCTTAATCAGCCCCAGCATTTT. This codes for CASSLAQGGLNQPQHF.

The sample holds a few counts of this clonotype. CDR3: CAITRTRGTDTQYF. The DNA for the CDR3 is TGTGCCATCACCCGGACTAGAGGAACAGATACGCAGTATTTT. The chain recombines TRBV10-3 with TRBJ2-3, with 7 bases aligning to TRBD2. This CDR3 is built from 14 residues. After removal of 7 bases from V and 3 bases from J, the junction contained 7 bases not matched to a gene. Germline CDR1 ENHRY, CDR2 SYGVKD.

The gene calls are TRBV5-5 and TRBJ2-5; the match to TRBD2 covers 16 bases. The J segment lost 5 bases and the V segment lost 0 bases, leaving 4 bases of the junction unmatched. Per the germline V gene, CDR1 is SGHKS and CDR2 is YYEKEE (reference sequence). This CDR3 comprises 17 residues. Written as DNA, the CDR3 is TGTGCCAGCAGCTTGGATGGGACTAGCGGGGGGGCGGAGACCCAGTACTTC. Amino acid sequence: CASSLDGTSGGAETQYF.

There are a few counts of this clonotype. The genes are TRBV7-2 and TRBJ1-2; D remains ambiguous. The V end lost 1 base, the J end lost 2 bases, and 8 bases lay between the germline ends. This CDR3 is 14 amino acids long. Per germline, CDR1 SGHTA and CDR2 FQGNSA. CDR3: CASSLGTSNYGYTF. CDR3 bases: TGTGCCAGCAGCTTAGGAACAAGCAACTATGGCTACACCTTC.

The CDR3 loop is CSARGVPGTGGNTGELFF. Written as DNA, the CDR3 is TGCAGTGCTAGAGGTGTTCCCGGGACAGGGGGTAACACCGGGGAGCTGTTTTTT. This chain joins TRBV20-1 and TRBJ2-2, with 11 bases identical to TRBD1. In germline, CDR1 is DFQATT, CDR2 SNEGSKA (reference sequence). J was trimmed by 2 bases and V by 1 base; bases with no gene match: 9. The CDR3 totals 18 residues.

This clonotype was counted a few times. V usage is TRBV3-1 and J usage is TRBJ2-7; 7 bases agree with TRBD1. CDR1 and CDR2 from the germline V gene are LGHDT and YNNKEL (reference sequence). This CDR3 has 14 amino acids. The V and J ends lost 3 bases and 0 bases, in that order; junction bases with no gene match: 2. CDR3 region: CASSHRDSSYEQYF. CDR3 nucleotides: TGTGCCAGCAGCCACCGGGACAGCTCCTACGAGCAGTACTTC.

There are many counts of this clonotype. The CDR3 coding sequence is TGTGCCAGCAGCTTAACTGACAGGGTTACTGAAGCTTTCTTT. Translating it yields CASSLTDRVTEAFF. The chain has TRBV7-9 and TRBJ1-1; 7 positions match TRBD1. The CDR3 runs 14 residues. Germline loops: CDR1 SEHNR, CDR2 FQNEAQ (reference sequence). Trimming cost V 2 bases and J 5 bases; bases outside gene matches: 5.

There are many counts of this clonotype. V is TRBV20-1 and J is TRBJ1-2; D unresolved. CDR1 and CDR2 (germline): DFQATT, SNEGSKA (reference sequence). This CDR3 is built from 9 residues. The V gene lost 8 bases and the J gene lost 7 bases, with 8 bases spanning the gap. The CDR3 reads CSIHGGYTF. CDR3 nucleotide sequence: TGCAGTATCCACGGTGGCTACACCTTC.

This clonotype was counted ten times or more. The chain recombines TRBV3-1 with TRBJ2-2; D unclear. V gave up 0 bases and J gave up 9 bases, with 11 bases separating them. Germline V gives CDR1 LGHDT, CDR2 YNNKEL (reference sequence). The CDR3 runs 14 residues. This chain's CDR3 is CASSQEDGGRELFF. The CDR3 DNA reads as TGTGCCAGCAGCCAAGAGGATGGCGGTCGGGAGCTGTTTTTT.

This clonotype was seen many times. The chain carries TRBV12-3 or TRBV12-4 and TRBJ2-2; TRBD1 agrees at 7 bases. This CDR3 region has 15 residues. The V gene end was trimmed by 7 bases and the J gene end by 0 bases; junction bases not matched to a gene: 5. This chain's CDR3 is CASTRGTANTGELFF. DNA for the CDR3: TGTGCCAGCACCCGAGGGACAGCGAACACCGGGGAGCTGTTTTTT.

This chain joins TRBV2 and TRBJ2-1; the D gene is possibly TRBD1 (7 bases). The CDR3 covers 17 residues. Germline V gives CDR1 SNHLY, CDR2 FYNNEI. Trimming left V 3 bases short and J 9 bases short, with 24 bases between. CDR3 protein: CASSDGGSAGGSGEQFF. The DNA of the CDR3 is TGTGCCAGCAGTGATGGTGGTTCGGCAGGGGGGTCCGGTGAGCAGTTCTTC.

The chain couples TRBV6-1 to TRBJ2-1; perhaps TRBD1 as D (6 bases). Trimming stripped 7 bases from V and 0 bases from J, with 13 bases between. The CDR3 extends over 15 amino acids. Looked up from germline, CDR1 is MNHNS and CDR2 is SASEGT. CDR3 region: CASITGSISYNEQFF. The CDR3 coding sequence is TGTGCCAGCATAACAGGGTCTATCTCCTACAATGAGCAGTTCTTC.